Below, 27 T cell receptor beta chains from the same sample are listed, as sequenced in a study of Ad26.COV2.S vaccination and SARS-CoV-2 variants. The table came from immunoSEQ multiplex PCR; TCRdb's copy has only in-frame clones and leaves some out. The sample records hundreds of thousands of clones, about 89% being singletons. The treatment here: about 20 received Ad26.COV2.S at low or high dose, single or two shots; 5 received placebo; per-sample allocation not given. The samples were gathered on day 63 after the first injection of vaccine or placebo. Sequencing was performed on peripheral blood, taken in a trial of Ad26.COV2.S vaccine versus placebo. The receptors were sampled from a person between 18 and 65 years old who received the Ad26.COV2.S COVID-19 vaccine or a placebo.

The chain uses TRBV7-9 and TRBJ2-5; D is unclear. Trimming took off 3 bases at V and 2 bases at J, with 10 bases between the two ends. This CDR3 comprises 14 residues. Germline CDR1 is SEHNR and CDR2 is FQNEAQ (reference sequence). The DNA for the CDR3 is TGTGCCAGCAGCTTTCGGGCGGTACAAGAGACCCAGTACTTC. It codes for CASSFRAVQETQYF.

This clone has just one count. V gene TRBV5-1 combines with J gene TRBJ2-3, with D tentatively TRBD1 (6 bases). Germline values: CDR1 SGHRS, CDR2 YFSETQ. The CDR3 is 15 residues long. The germline V and J ends were trimmed by 0 bases and 2 bases, with 10 bases remaining between them. In DNA form, the CDR3 reads TGCGCCAGCAGCTTGGTGGCAGGGGCCACAGATACGCAGTATTTT. Its protein product is CASSLVAGATDTQYF.

V is TRBV7-2 and J is TRBJ1-1; D unresolved. There are 15 residues in the CDR3. V dropped 2 bases and J dropped 1 base, with 11 bases sitting between them. The germline CDR1 and CDR2 sequences are SGHTA and FQGNSA. CDR3 sequence (DNA): TGTGCCAGCAGCTTATCTTTCAGCTCGAACACTGAAGCTTTCTTT. This encodes CASSLSFSSNTEAFF.

The chain is built from TRBV28 and TRBJ2-2; 8 bases agree with TRBD1. The CDR3 has 15 residues. CDR1 MDHEN and CDR2 SYDVKM come from the germline V gene. Trimming cost V 5 bases and J 7 bases; bases outside gene matches: 9. The CDR3 nucleotides read TGTGCCAGCAGTCCAGGACAGGGTAGGGACGGGGAGCTGTTTTTT. Its translation is CASSPGQGRDGELFF.

The chain carries TRBV7-8 and TRBJ2-2, with D uncertain. This CDR3 has 11 residues. V was trimmed by 5 bases and J by 9 bases, leaving 7 bases between them. Germline V CDR1 and CDR2: SGHVS, FQNEAQ. This CDR3 is CASSLTRELFF. The CDR3, as DNA: TGTGCCAGCAGCCTAACACGGGAGCTGTTTTTT.

A single count supports this clone. The gene calls are TRBV19 and TRBJ1-1, with D maybe TRBD1 (5 bases). V shed 5 bases and J shed 3 bases, with 19 bases lying between them. The CDR3 totals 16 residues. CDR1 and CDR2 from the germline V gene are LNHDA and SQIVND (reference sequence). The CDR3 sequence is CASSPRTSGADTEAFF. For the CDR3, the DNA is TGTGCCAGTAGTCCGAGGACATCCGGCGCGGACACTGAAGCTTTCTTT.

The chain links TRBV28 to TRBJ1-3, with a tentative D call TRBD1 (5 bases). The CDR3 spans 14 residues. Trimming left V 8 bases short and J 7 bases short, with 18 bases between. Germline V gene data show CDR1 as MDHEN and CDR2 as SYDVKM. The CDR3 protein is CASASGTAGNTIYF. The CDR3 region has the DNA TGTGCCAGCGCCTCCGGGACCGCGGGTAACACCATATATTTT.

V is TRBV11-1 and J is TRBJ2-1; unclear D gene. The germline V gene encodes CDR1 SGHAT and CDR2 FQDESV (reference sequence). The ends were cut back, 0 bases at V and 5 bases at J, with 8 bases in the middle. The CDR3 is made up of 14 amino acids. The CDR3 nucleotides read TGTGCCAGCAGCTTAGCGGGCAACCACAATGAGCAGTTCTTC. Protein sequence: CASSLAGNHNEQFF.

Note on this clone: The missing conserved phenylalanine or tryptophan at the end of this CDR3 makes a read error likely. The DNA is omitted, as the CDR3 cannot be located on it reliably, and the CDR3 follows TCRdb's listing. This rearrangement joins TRBV6-5 to TRBJ1-2. Germline values: CDR1 MNHEY, CDR2 SVGAGI. Inclusive of both ends, the CDR3 amounts to 12 amino acids. This CDR3 is CASRDPVKPLGL.

This sequence joins TRBV27 and TRBJ2-1; unclear D gene. Per the germline V gene, CDR1 is MNHEY and CDR2 is SMNVEV (reference sequence). The CDR3 length is 13 residues. Trimming removed 6 bases from V and 0 bases from J, with 6 bases in between. CDR3 sequence (DNA): TGTGCCAGCAGACGGAGCTCCTACAATGAGCAGTTCTTC. Translation: CASRRSSYNEQFF.

This CDR3 reads CASSPYEAWSTEAFF. In DNA form, the CDR3 reads TGCGCCAGCAGCCCCTACGAAGCATGGAGCACTGAAGCTTTCTTT. The V gene is TRBV4-1, the J gene TRBJ1-1; D not certain. Germline V lookup: CDR1 MGHRA, CDR2 YSYEKL. The CDR3 loop spans 15 amino acids. Between the trimmed V and J ends, which lost 4 bases and 4 bases, there was a span of 16 bases.

The chain links TRBV10-3 to TRBJ1-5, with D hard to call. Germline loops: CDR1 ENHRY, CDR2 SYGVKD. The CDR3 has 15 residues. Trimming stripped 0 bases from V and 4 bases from J, with 10 bases between. The CDR3 region is CAISESTHGNQPQHF. The CDR3 nucleotides read TGTGCCATCAGTGAGTCGACTCATGGGAATCAGCCCCAGCATTTT.

The chain combines TRBV7-2 with TRBJ2-7, with TRBD1 identical over 11 bases. Germline values: CDR1 SGHTA, CDR2 FQGNSA. CDR3 length: 14 residues. Trimming cost V 5 bases and J 3 bases; bases outside gene matches: 3. The CDR3 sequence is CASSPGTGGYEQYF. The CDR3 DNA reads as TGTGCCAGCAGCCCGGGGACAGGGGGCTACGAGCAGTACTTC.

The chain combines TRBV29-1 with TRBJ2-7; possible D gene TRBD1, 6 bases. This CDR3 comprises 12 residues. With 4 bases removed from V and 3 bases from J, the gap between germline ends came to 10 bases. Looked up from germline, CDR1 is SQVTM and CDR2 is ANQGSEA. CDR3 coding DNA: TGCAGCGTTGGGACAGTGGGCTACGAGCAGTACTTC. This translates into CSVGTVGYEQYF.

The chain is built from TRBV6-2 or TRBV6-3 and TRBJ2-3; 11 positions agree with TRBD2. There are 15 residues in the CDR3. Looked up from germline, CDR1 is MNHEY and CDR2 is SVGEGT. The J segment lost 2 bases and the V segment lost 4 bases, leaving 2 bases of the junction unmatched. The CDR3, as DNA: TGTGCCAGCAGTTTAGCGGGGGGGCCCACAGATACGCAGTATTTT. Its protein product is CASSLAGGPTDTQYF.

The chain combines TRBV30 with TRBJ1-3; D is undetermined. The germline V gene encodes CDR1 GTSNPN and CDR2 SVGIG (reference sequence). The V gene lost 1 base and the J gene lost 8 bases, with 15 bases spanning the gap. The CDR3 spans 14 residues. The chain's CDR3 is CAWSDLTPRDTIYF. The CDR3 region has the DNA TGTGCCTGGAGTGATCTGACCCCGCGGGACACCATATATTTT.

This chain uses TRBV6-6 with TRBJ2-7, with D possibly being TRBD2 (7 bases). With 2 bases removed from V and 6 bases from J, the gap between germline ends came to 14 bases. This CDR3 is 14 amino acids long. Germline V gene data show CDR1 as MNHNY and CDR2 as SVGAGI (reference sequence). CDR3 protein: CASSYTAGASEQYF. The CDR3 nucleotides read TGTGCCAGCAGTTACACGGCGGGGGCCTCCGAGCAGTACTTC.

The chain joins TRBV9 to TRBJ1-5; D not certain. The germline gives CDR1 SGDLS, CDR2 YYNGEE. The ends were cut back, 4 bases at V and 4 bases at J, with 24 bases in the middle. The CDR3 has 18 amino acids. The CDR3 sequence: CASSPPVVKAKINQPQHF. The DNA of the CDR3 is TGTGCCAGCAGCCCCCCCGTCGTGAAGGCGAAAATAAATCAGCCCCAGCATTTT.

The CDR3 reads CASSGTSGRADTQYF. Here the CDR3 DNA reads TGTGCCAGCAGCGGGACTAGCGGGAGGGCGGATACGCAGTATTTT. V gene TRBV5-4 combines with J gene TRBJ2-3; 16 bases line up with TRBD2. The CDR3 runs to 15 residues. Germline V gives CDR1 SGHNT, CDR2 YYREEE (reference sequence). V shed 4 bases, J shed 6 bases, and the junction held 2 bases outside the gene matches.

The V call is TRBV18, the J call TRBJ2-6; D is possibly TRBD1 (5 bases). The CDR3 runs to 16 residues. With 2 bases removed from V and 9 bases from J, the gap between germline ends came to 17 bases. Germline V CDR1 and CDR2: KGHSH, LQKENI. The chain's CDR3 is CASSPFYEDTFNVLTF. The CDR3 coding sequence is TGTGCCAGCTCACCATTCTACGAGGACACCTTCAACGTCCTGACTTTC.

This clone was counted a single time. This chain joins TRBV6-6 and TRBJ1-5; a weak D match, TRBD1 (5 bases). Trimming stripped 8 bases from V and 5 bases from J, with 16 bases between. Germline CDR1 is MNHNY and CDR2 is SVGAGI (reference sequence). The CDR3 has 14 amino acids. CDR3 in amino acids: CASQPGPNYQPQHF. DNA of the CDR3: TGTGCCAGCCAACCGGGACCCAACTATCAGCCCCAGCATTTT.

The table lists this clone with a count of one. The chain employs TRBV7-9 and TRBJ2-1; 11 bases map to TRBD2. Germline CDR1 and CDR2: SEHNR and FQNEAQ (reference sequence). The CDR3 is made up of 17 amino acids. The trim removed 5 bases at V and 0 bases at J, leaving 6 bases unmatched. The CDR3 DNA reads as TGTGCCAGCAGCCCGAGACTAGCGGGAAGCTCCTACAATGAGCAGTTCTTC. Amino acid sequence: CASSPRLAGSSYNEQFF.

V and J are TRBV28 and TRBJ1-6, with D perhaps TRBD1 (6 bases). The CDR3 has 14 residues. Germline lookup yields CDR1 MDHEN and CDR2 SYDVKM. V was trimmed by 5 bases and J by 11 bases, leaving 16 bases between them. The DNA of the CDR3 is TGTGCCAGCAGTCCTCACAGGGAAGTGGCACCCCTCCACTTT. Amino acid sequence: CASSPHREVAPLHF. The full variable domain, completed using reference TRBV28 and TRBJ1-6, is DVKVTQSSRYLVKRTGEKVFLECVQDMDHENMFWYRQDPGLGLRLIYFSYDVKMKEKGDIPEGYSVSREKKERFSLILESASTNQTSMYLCASSPHREVAPLHFGNGTRLTVT.

This chain uses TRBV15 with TRBJ1-2; D unresolved. Germline CDR1 is LNHNV and CDR2 is YYDKDF (reference sequence). V lost 2 bases, J lost 1 base, and 11 bases lay in between. The CDR3 loop spans 15 amino acids. The CDR3 is CATSRSNQDNYGYTF. For the CDR3, the DNA is TGTGCCACCAGCAGATCCAATCAGGATAACTATGGCTACACCTTC. The whole variable domain, filled in from reference TRBV15 and TRBJ1-2, reads DAMVIQNPRYQVTQFGKPVTLSCSQTLNHNVMYWYQQKSSQAPKLLFHYYDKDFNNEADTPDNFQSRRPNTSFCFLDIRSPGLGDTAMYLCATSRSNQDNYGYTFGSGTRLTVV.

V gene TRBV12-3 or TRBV12-4 combines with J gene TRBJ2-7, with unresolved D. The CDR3 totals 11 residues. V was clipped by 6 bases and J by 3 bases, with 6 bases between them. CDR3 DNA: TGTGCCAGCAGGGGCCTCTACGAGCAGTACTTC. It encodes CASRGLYEQYF.

The chain links TRBV6-1 to TRBJ1-6; D remains ambiguous. Germline CDR1 and CDR2: MNHNS and SASEGT. V lost 3 bases and J lost 0, with 12 bases in between. The CDR3 has 17 amino acids. This CDR3 is CASSETHASSYNSPLHF. CDR3 nucleotides: TGTGCCAGCAGTGAGACCCATGCGAGCTCCTATAATTCACCCCTCCACTTT.

The table lists this clone with a count of one. The chain combines TRBV19 with TRBJ2-2; D possibly corresponds to TRBD1 (6 bases). The V end was cut by 5 bases, the J end by 4 bases, with 20 bases between. The CDR3 totals 17 residues. Germline V gene sequence: CDR1 LNHDA, CDR2 SQIVND (reference sequence). The CDR3 is CASSLGGGGRGTGELFF. In DNA, the CDR3 is TGTGCCAGTAGTCTAGGAGGTGGGGGCCGCGGCACCGGGGAGCTGTTTTTT.